One sample yielded the 5 T cell receptor beta chains listed below, sequenced in a study of CD8 T cells in ankylosing spondylitis. Each CDR3 protein is one row after TCRdb ran MiXCR on the 5' RACE reads. The table shows 450,000 to 550,000 distinct CDR3 sequences, with 5.3% occurring only once. What these receptors recognize is not known. Study observations and caveats: Characteristic, it appeared, of ankylosing spondylitis blood was a TCR beta motif of about eight highly homologous variants.

Sequencing was carried out using blood, either unsorted or a sorted T cell fraction (not recorded which). The receptors originated from a male donor with ankylosing spondylitis.

This clonotype turned up a few times. The chain joins TRBV5-5 to TRBJ2-3; TRBD1 agrees at 7 bases. V gave up 1 base and J gave up 5 bases; unmatched junction bases: 13. CDR1 and CDR2 from the germline V gene are SGHKS and YYEKEE (reference sequence). The CDR3 runs to 17 residues. In nucleotides, the CDR3 is TGTGCCAGCAGCTTGACGGGACAGACGCTCCGAGTAGATACGCAGTATTTT. It codes for CASSLTGQTLRVDTQYF. The full variable domain, rest sourced from reference TRBV5-5 and TRBJ2-3, is DAGVTQSPTHLIKTRGQQVTLRCSPISGHKSVSWYQQVLGQGPQFIFQYYEKEERGRGNFPDRFSARQFPNYSSELNVNALLLGDSALYLCASSLTGQTLRVDTQYFGPGTRLTVL.

This clonotype turned up a few times. The chain recombines TRBV6-1 with TRBJ1-5; possible D gene TRBD1, 5 bases. The ends were cut back, 3 bases at V and 9 bases at J, with 18 bases in the middle. The CDR3 spans 15 residues. Germline values: CDR1 MNHNS, CDR2 SASEGT. For the CDR3, the DNA is TGTGCCAGCAGTGAGAGGCAGGCCGGGGCCCGGCCCCAGCATTTT. As protein: CASSERQAGARPQHF.

This clonotype was counted many times. This rearrangement joins TRBV28 to TRBJ1-2; D possibly corresponds to TRBD1 (6 bases). Germline CDR1 is MDHEN and CDR2 is SYDVKM. The germline V and J ends were trimmed by 5 bases and 5 bases, with 12 bases remaining between them. This CDR3 is 13 amino acids long. The CDR3 DNA follows: TGTGCCAGCAGTCCCCGGGGGCGGTATGGCTACACCTTC. Translated: CASSPRGRYGYTF.

This clonotype was observed a handful of times. The chain recombines TRBV19 with TRBJ2-3; TRBD1 or TRBD2 may be the D gene (5 bases each). The CDR3 length is 17 residues. Trimming took off 0 bases at V and 6 bases at J, with 19 bases between the two ends. Germline V gene data show CDR1 as LNHDA and CDR2 as SQIVND (reference sequence). The CDR3 spells CASSIDRLNTGTDTQYF. The CDR3 region has the DNA TGTGCCAGTAGTATAGATCGGCTCAACACCGGGACGGATACGCAGTATTTT. The variable domain in full, completed from reference TRBV19 and TRBJ2-3, reads DGGITQSPKYLFRKEGQNVTLSCEQNLNHDAMYWYRQDPGQGLRLIYYSQIVNDFQKGDIAEGYSVSREKKESFPLTVTSAQKNPTAFYLCASSIDRLNTGTDTQYFGPGTRLTVL.

This sequence joins TRBV7-2 and TRBJ2-7, with D unresolved. V was pared by 5 bases and J by 4 bases, with 15 bases between. This CDR3 contains 14 residues. Germline V gene data show CDR1 as SGHTA and CDR2 as FQGNSA. CDR3 in amino acids: CASSPLTPPYEQYF. Here the CDR3 DNA reads TGTGCCAGCAGCCCCCTGACCCCACCTTACGAGCAGTACTTC.